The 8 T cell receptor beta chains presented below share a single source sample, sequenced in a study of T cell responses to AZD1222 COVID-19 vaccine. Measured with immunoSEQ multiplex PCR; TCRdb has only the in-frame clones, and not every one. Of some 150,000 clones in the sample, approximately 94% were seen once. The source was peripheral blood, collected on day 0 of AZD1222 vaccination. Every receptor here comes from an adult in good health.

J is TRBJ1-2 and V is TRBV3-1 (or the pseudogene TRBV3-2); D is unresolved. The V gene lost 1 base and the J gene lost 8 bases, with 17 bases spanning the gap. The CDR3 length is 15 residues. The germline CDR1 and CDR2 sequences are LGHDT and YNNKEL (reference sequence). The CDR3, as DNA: TGTGCCAGCAGCCAAGTCCTTCGGCGGGAGGGAGGCTACACCTTC. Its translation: CASSQVLRREGGYTF.

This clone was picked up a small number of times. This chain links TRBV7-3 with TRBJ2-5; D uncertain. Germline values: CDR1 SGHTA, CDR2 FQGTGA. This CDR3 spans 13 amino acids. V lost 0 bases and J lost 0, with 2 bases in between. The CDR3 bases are TGTGCCAGCAGCTTAACGTACCAAGAGACCCAGTACTTC. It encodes CASSLTYQETQYF.

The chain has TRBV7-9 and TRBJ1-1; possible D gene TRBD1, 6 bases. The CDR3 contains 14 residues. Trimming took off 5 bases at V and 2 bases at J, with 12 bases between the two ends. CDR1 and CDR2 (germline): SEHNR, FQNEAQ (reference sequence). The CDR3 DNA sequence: TGTGCCAGCAGCGTCGCCGGGACAAACACTGAAGCTTTCTTT. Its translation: CASSVAGTNTEAFF.

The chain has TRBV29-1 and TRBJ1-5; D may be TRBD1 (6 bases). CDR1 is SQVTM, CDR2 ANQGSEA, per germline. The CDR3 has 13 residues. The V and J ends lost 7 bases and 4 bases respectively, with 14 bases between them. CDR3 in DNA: TGCAGCGCTCGGGACAATTTTAATCAGCCCCAGCATTTT. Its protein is CSARDNFNQPQHF.

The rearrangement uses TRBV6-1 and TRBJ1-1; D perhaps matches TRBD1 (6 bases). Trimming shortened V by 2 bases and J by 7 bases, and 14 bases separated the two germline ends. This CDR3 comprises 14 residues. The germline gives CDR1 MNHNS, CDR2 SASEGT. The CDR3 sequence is CASSESRTVGEAFF. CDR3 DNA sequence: TGTGCCAGCAGTGAAAGCCGGACAGTCGGTGAAGCTTTCTTT.

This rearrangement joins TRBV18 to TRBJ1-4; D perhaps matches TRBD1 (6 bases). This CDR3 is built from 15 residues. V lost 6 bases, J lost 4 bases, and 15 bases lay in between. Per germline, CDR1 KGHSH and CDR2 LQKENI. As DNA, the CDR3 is TGTGCCAGCTCTCCAGGGGCAGGTGTTAATGAAAAACTGTTTTTT. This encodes CASSPGAGVNEKLFF.

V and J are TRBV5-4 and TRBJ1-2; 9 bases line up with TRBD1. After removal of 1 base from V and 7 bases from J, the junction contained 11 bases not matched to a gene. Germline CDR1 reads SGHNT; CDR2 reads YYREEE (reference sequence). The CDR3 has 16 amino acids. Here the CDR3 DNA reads TGTGCCAGCAGCTTGCGGGGACAGGGTATCTTGGGTGGCTACACCTTC. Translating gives CASSLRGQGILGGYTF.

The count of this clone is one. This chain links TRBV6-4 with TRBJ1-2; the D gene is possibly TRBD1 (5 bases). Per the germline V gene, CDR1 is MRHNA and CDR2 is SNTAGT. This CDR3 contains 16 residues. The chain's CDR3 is CTPARETLGVFYGYTF. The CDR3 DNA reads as TGTACCCCAGCTAGGGAAACGCTGGGGGTCTTCTATGGCTACACCTTC.